The 3 T cell receptor beta chains below all came from one sample that was sequenced in a study of blood T cell repertoires in COVID-19. TCRdb's table, derived via immunoSEQ multiplex PCR, lists solely in-frame clones and lacks some. The data hold tens of thousands of clones, with about 88% observed a single time. Material for sequencing was peripheral blood. The receptors derive from a woman of 80 years or more with acute or convalescent COVID-19.

V gene TRBV19 combines with J gene TRBJ2-6; D is undetermined. This CDR3 spans 19 amino acids. V lost 5 bases to trimming and J lost 0 bases, with 20 bases between them. Germline CDR1 and CDR2: LNHDA and SQIVND (reference sequence). CDR3 in DNA: TGTGCCAGTAGTCCCCTCCCGGCGGCAGAACACTCTGGGGCCAACGTCCTGACTTTC. This encodes CASSPLPAAEHSGANVLTF.

This chain connects TRBV4-3 to TRBJ1-2; a possible D gene is TRBD1 (6 bases). V gave up 4 bases and J gave up 4 bases, with 16 bases separating them. The CDR3 totals 15 residues. Germline V gives CDR1 LGHNA, CDR2 YSLEER. As DNA, the CDR3 is TGCGCCAGCAGCCTCCGGGACAAGTCTTCCTATGGCTACACCTTC. Encoded protein: CASSLRDKSSYGYTF.

The chain joins TRBV3-1 (or the pseudogene TRBV3-2) to TRBJ1-1; 9 bases are a match to TRBD1. Germline V gene data show CDR1 as LGHDT and CDR2 as YNNKEL (reference sequence). The V segment lost 2 bases and the J segment 6 bases; nucleotides outside the gene matches: 4. This CDR3 is built from 14 residues. The DNA for the CDR3 is TGTGCCAGCAGCCAACCCGGGACAGGGTCTGAAGCTTTCTTT. Encoded protein: CASSQPGTGSEAFF.